The clone carrying this TCR beta chain was detected only once. This sample is part of a study of CD8+CD57+ T cells in acquired aplastic anemia. Profiles of TCR beta VDJ and CDR3 were generated from a genomic DNA template. TCRdb passed the reads through MiXCR, listing each CDR3 protein once. The sample consists of 150,000 to 200,000 distinct CDR3 sequences, roughly three fifths of them appearing once. Patients chosen for sequencing had CD8+CD57+ cells that had expanded, as shown by flow cytometry. Patients were therapy-naive when their blood was sampled. CDR1 and CDR2 (germline): SEHNR, FQNEAQ (reference sequence). V was cut by 6 bases and J by 2 bases, with 11 bases left in between. CDR3 length: 13 residues.

The receptor was derived from a human donor with aplastic anemia. The sequenced sample was sorted CD4+, CD8+, or CD8+CD57+ T cells (not recorded which) from PBMCs. V is TRBV7-9 and J is TRBJ2-7, with D possibly being TRBD1 (6 bases). The CDR3 protein is CASSIQGPYEQYF. As DNA, the CDR3 is TGTGCCAGCAGTATCCAGGGGCCCTACGAGCAGTACTTC.